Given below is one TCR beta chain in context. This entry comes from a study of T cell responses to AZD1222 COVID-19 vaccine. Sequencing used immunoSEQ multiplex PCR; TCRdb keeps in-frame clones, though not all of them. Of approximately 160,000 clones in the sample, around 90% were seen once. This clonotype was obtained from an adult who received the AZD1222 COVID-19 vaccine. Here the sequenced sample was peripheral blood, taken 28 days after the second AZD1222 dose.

In nucleotides, the CDR3 is TGTGCCAGTAGTATAGACAGGCGTAGCAATCAGCCCCAGCATTTT. This gives the protein CASSIDRRSNQPQHF. This chain connects TRBV19 to TRBJ1-5; D ambiguous. Trimming cost V 0 bases and J 0 bases, with 6 bases left between them. This CDR3 is 15 amino acids long. Germline V gene data show CDR1 as LNHDA and CDR2 as SQIVND (reference sequence).